Sequencing of this T cell receptor (beta chain) was carried out in a study of control samples from healthy donors and cancer patients. The CDR3 runs to 15 residues. Germline V gives CDR1 ENHRY, CDR2 SYGVKD. With 5 bases removed from V and 4 bases from J, the gap between germline ends came to 16 bases. Clones were read by immunoSEQ multiplex PCR, and TCRdb kept only the in-frame ones, dropping some. The sample lists around 67,000 clones; about 92% were seen once. This clone was seen more than once but under ten times. The sample was PBMCs. The source is a man in his sixties with colorectal cancer. This chain links TRBV10-3 with TRBJ2-3, with D uncertain. The DNA for the CDR3 is TGTGCCATCAGTTCCGACTCCGAGGTGGCAGATACGCAGTATTTT. Its protein product is CAISSDSEVADTQYF.